This entry lists 3 T cell receptor beta chains sequenced from one sample in a study of regulatory T cells in long-lasting Graves disease. Time point: newly diagnosed GD, antithyroid drugs for less than 3 months. From PBMCs, RNA was extracted and then used to make the TCR library. Construction of the TCR beta libraries employed iRepertoire HTBI primers in conjunction with Arm-PCR of CDR3 regions. TCRdb used MiXCR to reprocess the multiplex PCR reads, holding one entry per CDR3 protein. The top ten hold 12% to 15% of the sample, which has a few hundred thousand distinct CDR3 sequences, approximately 18% seen once. This same sample was also part of a study on T cells in Graves' hyperthyroidism and ophthalmopathy.

The source material was peripheral blood mononuclear cells (PBMCs), sampled at new diagnosis, from a patient treated with antithyroid drugs. Source of these receptors: a woman aged 25 to 39 with Graves disease.

This clonotype was counted many times. V and J are TRBV24-1 and TRBJ2-3; D assignment may be TRBD1 or TRBD2 (5 bases each). Germline V CDR1 and CDR2: KGHDR, SFDVKD. V lost 3 bases to trimming and J lost 4 bases, with 13 bases between them. This CDR3 comprises 15 residues. Written as DNA, the CDR3 is TGTGCCACCAGTGATAGGAGCGGACACCCAGATACGCAGTATTTT. This translates into CATSDRSGHPDTQYF.

J is TRBJ2-3 and V is TRBV6-2 or TRBV6-3; D is possibly TRBD2 (5 bases). The CDR3 spans 14 residues. The V end was cut by 4 bases, the J end by 3 bases, with 11 bases between. Germline values: CDR1 MNHEY, CDR2 SVGEGT. CDR3 sequence reads: CASSFSGRTDTQYF. For the CDR3, the DNA is TGTGCCAGCAGTTTCAGCGGACGGACAGATACGCAGTATTTT.

This clonotype was detected many times. The gene calls are TRBV4-1 and TRBJ2-7; 10 bases map to TRBD1. The CDR3 spans 15 residues. The ends lost 0 bases at V and 4 bases at J; junction bases unmatched: 3. The germline V gene encodes CDR1 MGHRA and CDR2 YSYEKL. The CDR3 reads CASSQDRDRGYEQYF. Written as DNA, the CDR3 is TGCGCCAGCAGCCAAGATCGGGACAGGGGATACGAGCAGTACTTC.